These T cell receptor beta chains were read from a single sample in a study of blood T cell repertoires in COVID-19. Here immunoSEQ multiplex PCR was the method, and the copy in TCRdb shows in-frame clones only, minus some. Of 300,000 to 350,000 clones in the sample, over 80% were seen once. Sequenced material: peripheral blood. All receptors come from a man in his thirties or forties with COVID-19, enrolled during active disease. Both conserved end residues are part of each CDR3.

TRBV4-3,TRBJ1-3,CASSPRQGAGNTIYF
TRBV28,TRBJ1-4,CASRSGINEKLFF
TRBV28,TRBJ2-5,CASSFNRAGGLGETQYF
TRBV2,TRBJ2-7,CASSEAGGAEQYF
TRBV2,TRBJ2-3,CASSDNTDTQYF
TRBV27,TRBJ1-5,CASSYRGLNQPQHF
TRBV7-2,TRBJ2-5,CASSLVYGVQETQYF
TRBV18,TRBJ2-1,CASSGQVNNEQFF
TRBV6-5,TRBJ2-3,CASTADRGPDTQYF
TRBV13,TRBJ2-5,CASSPRSTGDLETQYF
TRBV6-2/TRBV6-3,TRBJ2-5,CASSYARTREETQYF
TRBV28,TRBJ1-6,CASIDRVRLPLHF
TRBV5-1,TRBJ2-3,CASRRWGDRLTDTQYF
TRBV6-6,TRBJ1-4,CASMETGGANEKLFF
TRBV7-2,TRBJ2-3,CASSWTSGGTDTQYF
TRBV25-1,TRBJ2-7,CASSPTESYEQYF
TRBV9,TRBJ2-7,CASSAGTATSYEQYF
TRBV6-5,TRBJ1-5,CASRQGSLNQPQHF
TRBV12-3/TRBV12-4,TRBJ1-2,CASRNDRDYGYTF
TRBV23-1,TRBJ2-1,CASSQSRDRGTCNEQFF
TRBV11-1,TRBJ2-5,CASSLAGTSLTETQYF
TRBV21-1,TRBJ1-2,CASSKWDRTPKGYTF
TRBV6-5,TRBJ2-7,CASTLDRGFYEQYF
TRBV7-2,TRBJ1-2,CASSLTGQEGYGYTF
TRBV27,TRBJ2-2,CASSPRDSVTGELFF
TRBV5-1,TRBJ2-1,CASSLARTSGNEQFF
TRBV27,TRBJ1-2,CASSLSRQGARVGYTF
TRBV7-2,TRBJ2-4,CASSLGTSENIQYF
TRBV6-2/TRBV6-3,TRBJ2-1,CASSYPQGEQFF
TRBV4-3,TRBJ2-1,CASSQKASGMIYEQFF
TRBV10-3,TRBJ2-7,CATMWTSGYEQYF
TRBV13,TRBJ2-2,CASSQRLAGGPGNTGELFF
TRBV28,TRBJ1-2,CASRITTGGSTF
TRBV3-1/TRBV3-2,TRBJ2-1,CASSQEMSLAGYNEQFF